These 16 T cell receptor beta chains share one sample of origin, sequenced in a study of PD-1 blockade in classical Hodgkin lymphoma. Libraries were prepared by immunoSEQ multiplex PCR; TCRdb keeps only in-frame clonotypes and omits some of them. Here the sample spans 40,000 to 65,000 clones, more than 65% being singletons. Relapses following autologous stem cell transplantation were seen in all patients, with brentuximab vedotin exposure varying. The sequences come from peripheral blood mononuclear cells (PBMCs), collected at baseline. The receptors were sampled from a human donor with classical Hodgkin lymphoma.

By share, this clone counts as medium-sized. The genes are TRBV4-1 and TRBJ2-7; D is perhaps TRBD1 or TRBD2 (5 bases each). CDR1 and CDR2 from the germline V gene are MGHRA and YSYEKL. CDR3 length: 14 amino acids. Trimming left V 1 base short and J 3 bases short, with 10 bases between. DNA for the CDR3: TGCGCCAGCAGCCAAGGGGACGGAGGCTACGAGCAGTACTTC. Translating gives CASSQGDGGYEQYF.

V and J are TRBV27 and TRBJ2-1, with unresolved D. CDR1 and CDR2 from the germline V gene are MNHEY and SMNVEV (reference sequence). CDR3 size: 16 residues. Trimming removed 5 bases at V and 0 bases at J, with 14 bases between. CDR3 amino acids: CASSPRPPSSYNEQFF. CDR3 bases: TGTGCCAGCAGTCCCCGACCACCTAGCTCCTACAATGAGCAGTTCTTC.

This chain joins TRBV6-5 and TRBJ2-7; 7 bases are a match to TRBD2. V gave up 0 bases and J gave up 4 bases; unmatched junction bases: 9. CDR1 and CDR2 (germline): MNHEY, SVGAGI. The length of the CDR3 is 16 residues. CDR3 protein: CASSYSQASGGYEQYF. In DNA form, the CDR3 reads TGTGCCAGCAGTTACTCCCAGGCGTCGGGAGGTTACGAGCAGTACTTC.

This clone was seen a handful of times. At the DNA level, this CDR3 is encoded by other sequences in the same sample as well. The gene calls are TRBV7-3 and TRBJ1-1; D is ambiguous. Per the germline V gene, CDR1 is SGHTA and CDR2 is FQGTGA. The ends were cut back, 2 bases at V and 0 bases at J, with 4 bases in the middle. The CDR3 is made up of 13 amino acids. The CDR3 sequence is CASSLSVNTEAFF. The CDR3 coding sequence is TGTGCCAGCAGCTTATCTGTGAACACTGAAGCTTTCTTT.

The chain recombines TRBV5-1 with TRBJ1-1; D call uncertain. Germline CDR1 SGHRS, CDR2 YFSETQ. V lost 0 bases and J lost 10, with 13 bases in between. The CDR3 sequence is 13 residues long. CDR3 amino acids: CASSLDGTLGAFF. The CDR3 region has the DNA TGCGCCAGCAGCTTGGACGGTACCTTGGGAGCTTTCTTT.

The J gene is TRBJ1-1, the V gene TRBV5-4, with a tentative D call TRBD1 (5 bases). Germline CDR1 and CDR2: SGHNT and YYREEE (reference sequence). V lost 4 bases and J 1 base, leaving 14 bases between the germline ends. This CDR3 has 15 residues. This CDR3 reads CASSAPGAPNTEAFF. CDR3 DNA: TGTGCCAGCAGCGCCCCCGGGGCCCCGAACACTGAAGCTTTCTTT.

The genes are TRBV4-3 and TRBJ2-1; possible D gene TRBD2, 5 bases. This CDR3 has 16 amino acids. V lost 1 base and J 4 bases, leaving 14 bases between the germline ends. Per germline, CDR1 LGHNA and CDR2 YSLEER. The CDR3 sequence is CASSQGGVYLYNEQFF. The DNA of the CDR3 is TGCGCCAGCAGCCAAGGGGGAGTCTATCTTTACAATGAGCAGTTCTTC.

The rearrangement links TRBV7-9 to TRBJ2-2; no clear D gene. The CDR3 length is 13 residues. Trimming took off 5 bases at V and 5 bases at J, with 9 bases between the two ends. Germline V gives CDR1 SEHNR, CDR2 FQNEAQ (reference sequence). The CDR3 loop is CASSPQNTGELFF. As DNA, the CDR3 is TGTGCCAGCAGCCCTCAAAATACCGGGGAGCTGTTTTTT.

Here the CDR3 reads CASSLRQGAKKETQYF. CDR3 coding DNA: TGTGCCAGCAGCCTGAGACAGGGGGCAAAAAAAGAGACCCAGTACTTC. This chain uses TRBV7-9 with TRBJ2-5; TRBD1 matches 10 bases. Losses at the gene ends were 5 bases for V and 3 bases for J; bases not matched to a gene: 9. Germline CDR1 and CDR2: SEHNR and FQNEAQ (reference sequence). The CDR3 has 16 residues.

V usage is TRBV19 and J usage is TRBJ1-2; D not certain. V dropped 10 bases and J dropped 2 bases, with 8 bases sitting between them. This CDR3 region has 11 residues. CDR1 is LNHDA, CDR2 SQIVND, per germline (reference sequence). The CDR3 reads CATGPNYGYTF. In DNA, the CDR3 is TGTGCCACCGGCCCGAACTATGGCTACACCTTC.

This clone was counted a single time. This chain connects TRBV6-1 to TRBJ1-4; no clear D. The V gene lost 6 bases and the J gene lost 4 bases, with 6 bases spanning the gap. The germline CDR1 and CDR2 sequences are MNHNS and SASEGT. The CDR3 contains 12 residues. CDR3 nucleotide sequence: TGTGCCAGCAGGCGGATTAATGAAAAACTGTTTTTT. Amino acids: CASRRINEKLFF.

The chain links TRBV9 to TRBJ2-1; D unclear. V lost 0 bases to trimming and J lost 0 bases, with 7 bases between them. The CDR3 contains 15 residues. CDR1 is SGDLS, CDR2 YYNGEE, per germline. The CDR3 region has the DNA TGTGCCAGCAGCGTAGACGGAAACTCCTACAATGAGCAGTTCTTC. Translating it yields CASSVDGNSYNEQFF.

This chain uses TRBV19 with TRBJ2-1; D not resolved. The CDR3 is 14 amino acids. Trimming pared 5 bases from V and 7 bases from J, leaving 15 bases between. Germline V CDR1 and CDR2: LNHDA, SQIVND (reference sequence). In DNA form, the CDR3 reads TGTGCCAGTAGTCTCCAATTGAGATGGAATGAGCAGTTCTTC. Encoded protein: CASSLQLRWNEQFF.

This clone was seen a handful of times. The chain combines TRBV5-1 with TRBJ2-5, with TRBD2 matching over 7 bases. Germline V CDR1 and CDR2: SGHRS, YFSETQ. J was trimmed by 1 base and V by 0 bases; bases with no gene match: 3. The CDR3 is 15 residues long. The chain's CDR3 is CASSLVGRTQETQYF. CDR3 bases: TGCGCCAGCAGCTTGGTCGGGAGGACCCAAGAGACCCAGTACTTC. Variable domain in full (rest from reference TRBV5-1 and TRBJ2-5): KAGVTQTPRYLIKTRGQQVTLSCSPISGHRSVSWYQQTPGQGLQFLFEYFSETQRNKGNFPGRFSGRQFSNSRSEMNVSTLELGDSALYLCASSLVGRTQETQYFGPGTRLLVL.

The chain joins TRBV2 to TRBJ2-5; TRBD2 aligns across 11 bases. Germline V CDR1 and CDR2: SNHLY, FYNNEI. The trim removed 5 bases at V and 6 bases at J, leaving 8 bases unmatched. The CDR3 has 15 residues. CDR3 region: CASSLAGGGQQTQYF. The CDR3 bases are TGTGCCAGCAGTTTAGCGGGAGGGGGGCAGCAGACCCAGTACTTC.

The CDR3 loop is CASSFQSRPYEQYV. Written as DNA, the CDR3 is TGTGCCAGCAGCTTCCAGAGCCGGCCCTACGAGCAGTACGTC. The V and J genes are TRBV5-6 and TRBJ2-7; unclear D gene. The germline gives CDR1 SGHDT, CDR2 YYEEEE. The V end was cut by 2 bases, the J end by 2 bases, with 11 bases between. The CDR3 length is 14 residues.